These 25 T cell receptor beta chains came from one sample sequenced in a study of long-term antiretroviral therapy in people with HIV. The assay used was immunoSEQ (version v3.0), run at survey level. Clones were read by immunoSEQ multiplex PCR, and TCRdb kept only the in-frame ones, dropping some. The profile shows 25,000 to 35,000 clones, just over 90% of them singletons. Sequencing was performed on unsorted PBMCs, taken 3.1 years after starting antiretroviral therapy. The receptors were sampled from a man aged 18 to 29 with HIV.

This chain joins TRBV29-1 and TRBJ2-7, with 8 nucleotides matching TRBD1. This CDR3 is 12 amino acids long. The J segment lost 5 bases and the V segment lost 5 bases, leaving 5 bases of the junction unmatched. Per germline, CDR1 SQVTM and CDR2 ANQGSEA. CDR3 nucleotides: TGCAGCGTTCGACAGGGGTCGCACGAGCAGTACTTC. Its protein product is CSVRQGSHEQYF.

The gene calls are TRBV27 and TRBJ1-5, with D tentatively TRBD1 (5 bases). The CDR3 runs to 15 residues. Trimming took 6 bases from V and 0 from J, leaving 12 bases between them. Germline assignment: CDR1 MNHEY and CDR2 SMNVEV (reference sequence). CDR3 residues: CASRFRTHSNQPQHF. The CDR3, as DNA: TGTGCCAGCAGATTCCGGACACATAGCAATCAGCCCCAGCATTTT.

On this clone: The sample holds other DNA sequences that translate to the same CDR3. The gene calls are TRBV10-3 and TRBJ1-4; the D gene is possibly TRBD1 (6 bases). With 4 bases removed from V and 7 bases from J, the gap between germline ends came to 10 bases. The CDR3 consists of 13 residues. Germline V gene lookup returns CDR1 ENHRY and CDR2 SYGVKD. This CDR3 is CAISVRGGEKLFF. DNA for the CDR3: TGTGCCATCAGTGTCAGGGGAGGTGAAAAACTGTTTTTT.

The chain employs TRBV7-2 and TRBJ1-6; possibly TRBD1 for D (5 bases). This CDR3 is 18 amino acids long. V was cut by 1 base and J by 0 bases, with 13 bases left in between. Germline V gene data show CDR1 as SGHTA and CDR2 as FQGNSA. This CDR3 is CASSLGGGQGSYNSPLHF. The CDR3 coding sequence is TGTGCCAGCAGCTTAGGGGGGGGTCAGGGCTCCTATAATTCACCCCTCCACTTT.

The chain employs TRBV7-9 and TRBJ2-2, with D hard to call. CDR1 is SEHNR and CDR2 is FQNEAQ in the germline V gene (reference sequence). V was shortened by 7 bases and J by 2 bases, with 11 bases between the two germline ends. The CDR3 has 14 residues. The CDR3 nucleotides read TGTGCCAGCATACCTGGGGTCAACACCGGGGAGCTGTTTTTT. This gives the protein CASIPGVNTGELFF.

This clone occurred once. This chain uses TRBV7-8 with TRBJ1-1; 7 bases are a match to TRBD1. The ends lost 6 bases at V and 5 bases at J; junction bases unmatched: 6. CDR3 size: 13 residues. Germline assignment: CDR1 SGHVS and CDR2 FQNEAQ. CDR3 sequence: CASRHRGKTEAFF. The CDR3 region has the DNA TGTGCCAGCAGGCACAGGGGAAAGACTGAAGCTTTCTTT.

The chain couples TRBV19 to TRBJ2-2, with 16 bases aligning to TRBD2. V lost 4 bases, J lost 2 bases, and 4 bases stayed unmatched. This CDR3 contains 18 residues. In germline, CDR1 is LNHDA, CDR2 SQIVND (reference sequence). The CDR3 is CASSTGLAGGVNTGELFF. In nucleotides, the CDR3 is TGTGCCAGTAGTACGGGACTAGCGGGGGGGGTAAACACCGGGGAGCTGTTTTTT.

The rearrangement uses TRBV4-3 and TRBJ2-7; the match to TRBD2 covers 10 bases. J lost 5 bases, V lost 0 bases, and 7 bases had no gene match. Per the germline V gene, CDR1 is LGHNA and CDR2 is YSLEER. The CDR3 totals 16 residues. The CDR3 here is CASSQEVAGGLDEQYF. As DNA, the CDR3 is TGCGCCAGCAGCCAAGAAGTAGCGGGGGGCCTTGACGAGCAGTACTTC.

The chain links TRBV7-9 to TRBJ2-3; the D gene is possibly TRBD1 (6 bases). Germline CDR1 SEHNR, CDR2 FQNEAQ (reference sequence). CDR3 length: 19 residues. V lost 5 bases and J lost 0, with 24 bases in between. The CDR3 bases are TGTGCCAGCAGCCCCCCCGTAGGACAGCCGAGACCTAGCACAGATACGCAGTATTTT. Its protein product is CASSPPVGQPRPSTDTQYF. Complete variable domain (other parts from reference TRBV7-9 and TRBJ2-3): DTGVSQNPRHKITKRGQNVTFRCDPISEHNRLYWYRQTLGQGPEFLTYFQNEAQLEKSRLLSDRFSAERPKGSFSTLEIQRTEQGDSAMYLCASSPPVGQPRPSTDTQYFGPGTRLTVL.

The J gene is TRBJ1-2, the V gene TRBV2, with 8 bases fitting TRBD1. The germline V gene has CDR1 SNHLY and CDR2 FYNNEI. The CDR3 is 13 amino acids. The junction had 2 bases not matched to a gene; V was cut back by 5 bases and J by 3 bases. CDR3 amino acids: CASSQTGDYGYTF. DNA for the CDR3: TGTGCCAGCAGTCAGACAGGGGACTATGGCTACACCTTC.

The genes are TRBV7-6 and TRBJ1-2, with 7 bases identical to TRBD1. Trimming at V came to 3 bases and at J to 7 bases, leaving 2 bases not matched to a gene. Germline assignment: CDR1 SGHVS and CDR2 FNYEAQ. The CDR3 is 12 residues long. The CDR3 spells CASSFTGVGYTF. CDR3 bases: TGTGCCAGCAGCTTTACAGGGGTTGGCTACACCTTC.

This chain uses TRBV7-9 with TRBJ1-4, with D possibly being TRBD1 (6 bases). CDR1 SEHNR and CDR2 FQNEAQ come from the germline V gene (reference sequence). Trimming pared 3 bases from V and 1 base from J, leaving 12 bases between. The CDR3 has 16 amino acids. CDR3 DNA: TGTGCCAGCAGCTTGTTACAGGGAGAAACTAATGAAAAACTGTTTTTT. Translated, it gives CASSLLQGETNEKLFF.

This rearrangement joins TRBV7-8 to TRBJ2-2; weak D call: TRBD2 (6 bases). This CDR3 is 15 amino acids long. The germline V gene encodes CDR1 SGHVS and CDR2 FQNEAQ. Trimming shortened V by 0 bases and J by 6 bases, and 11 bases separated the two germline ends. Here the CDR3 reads CASSLAGGNAGELFF. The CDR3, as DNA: TGTGCCAGCAGCTTAGCGGGGGGTAACGCCGGGGAGCTGTTTTTT.

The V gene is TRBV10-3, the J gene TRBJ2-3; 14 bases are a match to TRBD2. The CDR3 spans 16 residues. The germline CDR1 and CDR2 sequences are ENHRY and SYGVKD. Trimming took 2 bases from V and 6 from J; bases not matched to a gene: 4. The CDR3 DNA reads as TGTGCCATCAGTGAGGGACTAGCGGGAGGTTCCGATACGCAGTATTTT. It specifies CAISEGLAGGSDTQYF.

CDR3 nucleotide sequence: TGTGCCAGTAGTTCGACAGGGGGCCAAGAGACCCAGTACTTC. It encodes CASSSTGGQETQYF. This chain joins TRBV19 and TRBJ2-5, with 9 bases aligning to TRBD1. Germline CDR1 is LNHDA and CDR2 is SQIVND (reference sequence). This CDR3 is built from 14 residues. V dropped 5 bases and J dropped 1; count of bases not matched to a gene: 2.

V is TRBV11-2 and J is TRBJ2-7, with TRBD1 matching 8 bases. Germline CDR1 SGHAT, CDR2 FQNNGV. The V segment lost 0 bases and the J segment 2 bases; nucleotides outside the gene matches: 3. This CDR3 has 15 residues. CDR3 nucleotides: TGTGCCAGCAGCTTAGAGCGGGACAGGACCTACGAGCAGTACTTC. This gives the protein CASSLERDRTYEQYF.

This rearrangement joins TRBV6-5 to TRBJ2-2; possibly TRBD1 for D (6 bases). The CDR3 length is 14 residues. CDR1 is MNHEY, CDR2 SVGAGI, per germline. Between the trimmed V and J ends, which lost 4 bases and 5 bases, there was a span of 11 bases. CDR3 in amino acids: CASSFSGATGELFF. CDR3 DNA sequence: TGTGCCAGCAGTTTCTCAGGGGCGACCGGGGAGCTGTTTTTT.

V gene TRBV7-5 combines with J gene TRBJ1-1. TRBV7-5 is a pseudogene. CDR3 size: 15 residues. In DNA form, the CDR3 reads TGTGCCAGAAGCCCTTGGGTCCGGGGGCTTACTGAAGCTTTCTTT. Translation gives CARSPWVRGLTEAFF.

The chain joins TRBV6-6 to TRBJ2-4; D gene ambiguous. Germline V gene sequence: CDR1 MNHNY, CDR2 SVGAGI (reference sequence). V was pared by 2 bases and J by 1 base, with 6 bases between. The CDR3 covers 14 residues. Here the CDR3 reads CASSYAGAKNIQYF. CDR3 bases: TGTGCCAGCAGTTACGCTGGCGCCAAAAACATTCAGTACTTC.

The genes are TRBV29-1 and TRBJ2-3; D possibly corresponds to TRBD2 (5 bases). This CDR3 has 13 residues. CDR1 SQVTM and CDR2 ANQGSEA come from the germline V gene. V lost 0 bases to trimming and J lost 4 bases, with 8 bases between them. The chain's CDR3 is CSVEERGPDTQYF. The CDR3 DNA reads TGCAGCGTTGAAGAACGAGGGCCAGATACGCAGTATTTT.

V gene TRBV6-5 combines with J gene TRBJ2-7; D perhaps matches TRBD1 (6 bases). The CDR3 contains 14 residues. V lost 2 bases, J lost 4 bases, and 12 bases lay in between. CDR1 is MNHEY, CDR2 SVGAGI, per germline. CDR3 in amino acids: CASSYDAGAYEQYF. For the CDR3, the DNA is TGTGCCAGCAGTTACGACGCAGGGGCTTACGAGCAGTACTTC.

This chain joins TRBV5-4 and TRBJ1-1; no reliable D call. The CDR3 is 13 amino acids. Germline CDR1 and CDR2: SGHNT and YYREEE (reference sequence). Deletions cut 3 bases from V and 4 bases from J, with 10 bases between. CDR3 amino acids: CASSWRGGTEAFF. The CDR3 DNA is TGTGCCAGCAGCTGGCGTGGTGGCACTGAAGCTTTCTTT.

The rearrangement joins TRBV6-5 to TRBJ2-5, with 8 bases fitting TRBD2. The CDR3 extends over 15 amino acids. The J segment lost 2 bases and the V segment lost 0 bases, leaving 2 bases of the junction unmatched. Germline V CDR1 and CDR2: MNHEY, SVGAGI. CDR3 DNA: TGTGCCAGCAGTTACTCTAGCGGGGTGCAAGAGACCCAGTACTTC. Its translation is CASSYSSGVQETQYF.

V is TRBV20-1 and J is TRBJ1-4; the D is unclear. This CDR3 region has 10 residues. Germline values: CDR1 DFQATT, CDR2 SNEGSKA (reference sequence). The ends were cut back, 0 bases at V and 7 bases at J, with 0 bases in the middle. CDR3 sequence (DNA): TGCAGTGCTAGAGATGAAAAACTGTTTTTT. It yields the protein CSARDEKLFF.

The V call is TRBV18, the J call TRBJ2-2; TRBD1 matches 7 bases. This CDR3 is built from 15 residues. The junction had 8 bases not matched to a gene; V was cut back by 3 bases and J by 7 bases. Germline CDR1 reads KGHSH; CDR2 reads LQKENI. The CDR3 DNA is TGTGCCAGCTCACCTGAAGGGGGCTGGGTCGGGGAGCTGTTTTTT. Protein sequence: CASSPEGGWVGELFF.